This TCR beta chain was identified during a study of CD8 T cells in ankylosing spondylitis. The study's findings and limits: Roughly eight highly homologous variants made up a TCR beta motif that seemed to typify ankylosing spondylitis blood.

The CDR3 is 14 amino acids. V gave up 0 bases and J gave up 3 bases, with 10 bases separating them. Germline V gives CDR1 GTSNPN, CDR2 SVGIG (reference sequence). Only a few counts were recorded for this clonotype. Its matching antigen is unknown. TCRdb recomputed calls from the 5' RACE reads with MiXCR, one row per CDR3 protein. The sample has some 800,000 distinct CDR3 sequences, 12% seen once. The specimen was blood, either unsorted or a sorted T cell fraction (not recorded which). This sequence was found in a male donor with ankylosing spondylitis. The chain employs TRBV30 and TRBJ2-3, with D possibly being TRBD1 (6 bases). CDR3 sequence: CAWSVLRGTDTQYF. The CDR3, as DNA: TGTGCCTGGAGTGTACTGAGGGGGACAGATACGCAGTATTTT.